These 26 T cell receptor beta chains came from one sample sequenced in a study of human T cells and chemical hapten exposure (dated by TCRdb to the early 2020s). Total RNA was isolated from unfractionated whole blood collected in Tempus Blood RNA tubes. Receptor libraries were prepared by 5' RACE. Reads for this sample came from an Illumina MiSeq. In-frame beta chains were kept once TCRdb had trimmed the public reads at Q25 with fastp and called clones with MiXCR. Duplicate CDR3 protein sequences are folded into a single record with the most common DNA and genes. In this sample the table shows around 80,000 distinct CDR3 sequences, 15% to 20% of which occur a single time. The top ten constitute around 6.8% of the sample. These receptors were obtained from a female donor in good health.

The chain combines TRBV20-1 with TRBJ2-5; 9 bases map to TRBD2. This CDR3 has 14 amino acids. V shed 3 bases and J 2 bases; nucleotides not matched to a gene: 4. Per the germline V gene, CDR1 is DFQATT and CDR2 is SNEGSKA (reference sequence). The DNA for the CDR3 is TGCAGTGCTAGGGCGGGACTAGCACAAGAGACCCAGTACTTC. It translates to CSARAGLAQETQYF.

This clonotype was seen a handful of times. V usage is TRBV5-1 and J usage is TRBJ2-5; 9 bases agree with TRBD2. The V gene end was trimmed by 0 bases and the J gene end by 0 bases; junction bases not matched to a gene: 3. Germline assignment: CDR1 SGHRS and CDR2 YFSETQ. The CDR3 extends over 16 amino acids. The chain's CDR3 is CASSLGLAEYQETQYF. The CDR3 nucleotides read TGCGCCAGCAGCTTGGGACTAGCGGAGTACCAAGAGACCCAGTACTTC.

In regard to this clonotype: The junction departs from germline at one end; a sequencing error may be responsible. The rearrangement links TRBV10-3 to TRBJ1-1, with TRBD1 identical over 8 bases. Germline CDR1 ENHRY, CDR2 SYGVKD. The CDR3 totals 15 residues. In DNA, the CDR3 is TGTGGCATCAGTGTAGACCAGGGGGCCACCGCTGAAGCTTTCTTT. Its protein product is CGISVDQGATAEAFF.

This clonotype was counted a few times. The chain couples TRBV10-3 to TRBJ1-3; D unresolved. Trimming cost V 0 bases and J 2 bases, with 14 bases left between them. CDR3 length: 17 amino acids. CDR1 is ENHRY, CDR2 SYGVKD, per germline. Here the CDR3 reads CAISESKIGDAGNTIYF. The CDR3 nucleotides are TGTGCCATCAGTGAGTCGAAGATCGGGGATGCTGGAAACACCATATATTTT.

This chain connects TRBV28 to TRBJ1-1; a weak D match, TRBD1 (5 bases). The CDR3 is 15 amino acids. The ends were cut back, 5 bases at V and 5 bases at J, with 18 bases in the middle. CDR1 and CDR2 from the germline V gene are MDHEN and SYDVKM. CDR3 loop: CASSPHRIGGTEAFF. The CDR3 nucleotides read TGTGCCAGCAGTCCACATCGAATTGGGGGGACTGAAGCTTTCTTT.

The gene calls are TRBV4-1 and TRBJ1-2; tentative D call: TRBD1 (5 bases). The CDR3 extends over 16 amino acids. V lost 0 bases and J 3 bases, leaving 14 bases between the germline ends. Germline V gene sequence: CDR1 MGHRA, CDR2 YSYEKL. In DNA, the CDR3 is TGCGCCAGCAGCCAAGATTTGGCAGGGAATGACTATGGCTACACCTTC. This encodes CASSQDLAGNDYGYTF.

The chain links TRBV29-1 to TRBJ1-1; 7 bases align to TRBD1. Germline values: CDR1 SQVTM, CDR2 ANQGSEA. Trimming cost V 1 base and J 1 base; bases outside gene matches: 3. This CDR3 is 14 amino acids long. Written as DNA, the CDR3 is TGCAGCGTTGAAGGACGACAGGGGAACACTGAAGCTTTCTTT. Translated, it gives CSVEGRQGNTEAFF.

This clonotype has a handful of counts. The chain links TRBV29-1 to TRBJ1-1, with 7 bases aligning to TRBD1. V dropped 4 bases and J dropped 7; count of bases not matched to a gene: 9. The CDR3 contains 13 residues. Looked up from germline, CDR1 is SQVTM and CDR2 is ANQGSEA. CDR3 DNA sequence: TGCAGCGTTGCCGTCGACAGGGATGGTGAAGCTTTCTTT. Translating gives CSVAVDRDGEAFF.

This clonotype was picked up a small number of times. V gene TRBV2 combines with J gene TRBJ2-4, with D possibly matching TRBD2 (6 bases). The length of the CDR3 is 16 residues. Germline CDR1 SNHLY, CDR2 FYNNEI. V was shortened by 1 base and J by 0 bases, with 10 bases between the two germline ends. As DNA, the CDR3 is TGTGCCAGCAGTGAAGAACTAGCACGAGCCAAAAACATTCAGTACTTC. Protein sequence: CASSEELARAKNIQYF.

This clonotype was counted between two and nine times. The V and J genes are TRBV5-1 and TRBJ2-7, with D tentatively TRBD1 (6 bases). Germline V gene data show CDR1 as SGHRS and CDR2 as YFSETQ. Between the trimmed V and J ends, which lost 0 bases and 0 bases, there was a span of 10 bases. This CDR3 has 15 amino acids. This chain's CDR3 is CASSLGGTSSYEQYF. CDR3 nucleotides: TGCGCCAGCAGCTTGGGTGGGACAAGCTCCTACGAGCAGTACTTC.

This clonotype was observed a handful of times. The V call is TRBV3-1, the J call TRBJ2-3, with D hard to call. Deletions cut 3 bases from V and 2 bases from J, with 9 bases between. Germline values: CDR1 LGHDT, CDR2 YNNKEL (reference sequence). The CDR3 runs 14 residues. The DNA for the CDR3 is TGTGCCAGCAGCCAGGGGTCCTTCACAGATACGCAGTATTTT. It is translated as CASSQGSFTDTQYF.

This clonotype appeared a few times. This rearrangement joins TRBV29-1 to TRBJ2-7; 10 bases are a match to TRBD2. The CDR3 is 16 amino acids. With 4 bases clipped from V and 4 bases from J, the junction kept 13 bases outside the gene matches. Germline CDR1 SQVTM, CDR2 ANQGSEA. The CDR3 reads CSVVGAGTSGKYEQYF. CDR3 coding DNA: TGCAGCGTTGTCGGGGCTGGAACTAGCGGGAAGTACGAGCAGTACTTC.

In its sample, this clonotype was seen a few times. V gene TRBV5-4 combines with J gene TRBJ2-1, with unresolved D. With 1 base removed from V and 7 bases from J, the gap between germline ends came to 6 bases. The CDR3 length is 12 residues. Germline CDR1 and CDR2: SGHNT and YYREEE (reference sequence). CDR3: CASSLFGNEQFF. For the CDR3, the DNA is TGTGCCAGCAGCTTGTTTGGAAATGAGCAGTTCTTC.

This chain connects TRBV2 to TRBJ2-1; 12 bases are shared with TRBD2. The CDR3 runs to 12 residues. With 6 bases clipped from V and 15 bases from J, the junction kept 6 bases outside the gene matches. Germline loops: CDR1 SNHLY, CDR2 FYNNEI. Here the CDR3 DNA reads TGTGCCAGCAGGTGGACTAGCGGGACCCCGTTCTTC. It codes for CASRWTSGTPFF.

The rearrangement links TRBV28 to TRBJ1-6, with a weak D call TRBD1 (6 bases). Deletions cut 1 base from V and 8 bases from J, with 15 bases between. Per germline, CDR1 MDHEN and CDR2 SYDVKM. The CDR3 length is 16 residues. For the CDR3, the DNA is TGTGCCAGCAGTTTATTGAGGGGGTTCAGGCATTCACCCCTCCACTTT. Its protein product is CASSLLRGFRHSPLHF.

This sequence joins TRBV30 and TRBJ1-2; tentative D call: TRBD1 (6 bases). CDR3 size: 14 residues. V lost 4 bases and J 7 bases, leaving 19 bases between the germline ends. Germline lookup yields CDR1 GTSNPN and CDR2 SVGIG (reference sequence). The CDR3 nucleotides are TGTGCCTGGAACCCTGGGGGCATTTACGGTGGCTACACCTTC. Encoded protein: CAWNPGGIYGGYTF. Complete variable domain (other parts from reference TRBV30 and TRBJ1-2): SQTIHQWPATLVQPVGSPLSLECTVEGTSNPNLYWYRQAAGRGLQLLFYSVGIGQISSEVPQNLSASRPQDRQFILSSKKLLLSDSGFYLCAWNPGGIYGGYTFGSGTRLTVV.

This clonotype was counted only a few times. The gene calls are TRBV9 and TRBJ2-3; 10 nucleotides agree with TRBD2. Germline lookup yields CDR1 SGDLS and CDR2 YYNGEE. CDR3 length: 16 amino acids. V shed 4 bases, J shed 1 base, and the junction held 6 bases outside the gene matches. The CDR3 reads CASSLSGGRRTDTQYF. CDR3 in DNA: TGTGCCAGCAGCCTTAGCGGGGGGAGACGCACAGATACGCAGTATTTT.

This clonotype appeared a few times. The genes are TRBV12-3 or TRBV12-4 and TRBJ1-4; D is unclear. The CDR3 has 15 residues. Trimming took 3 bases from V and 1 from J, leaving 9 bases between them. CDR3 amino acids: CASSFSERTNEKLFF. Here the CDR3 DNA reads TGTGCCAGCAGTTTCTCGGAGCGAACTAATGAAAAACTGTTTTTT.

This clonotype was picked up one time. The chain joins TRBV6-1 to TRBJ1-2; the D gene is possibly TRBD1 (5 bases). V lost 3 bases and J 0 bases, leaving 8 bases between the germline ends. The CDR3 loop spans 14 amino acids. Germline V gene sequence: CDR1 MNHNS, CDR2 SASEGT. The DNA of the CDR3 is TGTGCCAGCAGTGATGGACAATCTAACTATGGCTACACCTTC. Amino acid sequence: CASSDGQSNYGYTF.

This clonotype was seen a few times. DNA for the CDR3: TGTGCCAGCAGCTTTCGGGCCCCCGACGAGCAGTACTTC. This gives the protein CASSFRAPDEQYF. V gene TRBV7-2 combines with J gene TRBJ2-7, with D unresolved. Germline CDR1 reads SGHTA; CDR2 reads FQGNSA. The CDR3 is 13 amino acids. V was pared by 3 bases and J by 5 bases, with 11 bases between.

This clonotype was counted ten times or more. This sequence joins TRBV7-8 and TRBJ2-3; maybe TRBD2 (6 bases). Germline V gene sequence: CDR1 SGHVS, CDR2 FQNEAQ. V shed 8 bases and J shed 1 base, with 7 bases lying between them. The CDR3 runs 12 residues. This CDR3 reads CASWEGTDTQYF. The CDR3 DNA is TGTGCCAGCTGGGAGGGCACAGATACGCAGTATTTT.

This clonotype was counted between two and nine times. A read error may account for a junction end that differs from germline. The chain uses TRBV18 and TRBJ2-7; 9 nucleotides align to TRBD1. Germline V gene data show CDR1 as KGHSH and CDR2 as LQKENI. The CDR3 is 15 residues long. CDR3: CASSPGTGGPYEQYF. The DNA of the CDR3 is TGTGCCAGCTCACCGGGTACAGGGGGCCCCTACGAGCAGTACTTT.

This chain joins TRBV3-1 and TRBJ2-6, with TRBD1 identical over 9 bases. CDR3 length equals 18 residues. Germline CDR1 LGHDT, CDR2 YNNKEL (reference sequence). Losses at the gene ends were 1 base for V and 4 bases for J; bases not matched to a gene: 8. CDR3 amino acids: CASSQARQGVAGANVLTF. DNA for the CDR3: TGTGCCAGCAGCCAAGCCCGACAGGGGGTAGCGGGGGCCAACGTCCTGACTTTC.

The chain joins TRBV7-2 to TRBJ1-5; D is perhaps TRBD1 (6 bases). CDR3 size: 15 residues. Germline CDR1 is SGHTA and CDR2 is FQGNSA. V was pared by 0 bases and J by 4 bases, with 10 bases between. CDR3 loop: CASSLADSKNQPQHF. The CDR3 bases are TGTGCCAGCAGCTTAGCGGACAGTAAAAATCAGCCCCAGCATTTT. Supplemented by reference TRBV7-2 and TRBJ1-5, the full variable domain reads GAGVSQSPSNKVTEKGKDVELRCDPISGHTALYWYRQSLGQGLEFLIYFQGNSAPDKSGLPSDRFSAERTGGSVSTLTIQRTQQEDSAVYLCASSLADSKNQPQHFGDGTRLSIL.

This clonotype was counted only a few times. The chain links TRBV28 to TRBJ1-5, with D unresolved. V shed 2 bases and J shed 3 bases, with 8 bases lying between them. CDR1 is MDHEN, CDR2 SYDVKM, per germline. The CDR3 spans 14 residues. The CDR3 spells CASSLGDPNQPQHF. CDR3 DNA: TGTGCCAGCAGTTTAGGAGACCCCAATCAGCCCCAGCATTTT.

This clonotype was observed a handful of times. The chain has TRBV6-5 and TRBJ1-1; D possibly corresponds to TRBD1 (5 bases). Deletions cut 6 bases from V and 5 bases from J, with 16 bases between. This CDR3 comprises 14 residues. The germline gives CDR1 MNHEY, CDR2 SVGAGI. The CDR3 here is CASSSPGVGTEAFF. The CDR3 DNA follows: TGTGCCAGCAGCTCCCCGGGGGTAGGGACTGAAGCTTTCTTT.